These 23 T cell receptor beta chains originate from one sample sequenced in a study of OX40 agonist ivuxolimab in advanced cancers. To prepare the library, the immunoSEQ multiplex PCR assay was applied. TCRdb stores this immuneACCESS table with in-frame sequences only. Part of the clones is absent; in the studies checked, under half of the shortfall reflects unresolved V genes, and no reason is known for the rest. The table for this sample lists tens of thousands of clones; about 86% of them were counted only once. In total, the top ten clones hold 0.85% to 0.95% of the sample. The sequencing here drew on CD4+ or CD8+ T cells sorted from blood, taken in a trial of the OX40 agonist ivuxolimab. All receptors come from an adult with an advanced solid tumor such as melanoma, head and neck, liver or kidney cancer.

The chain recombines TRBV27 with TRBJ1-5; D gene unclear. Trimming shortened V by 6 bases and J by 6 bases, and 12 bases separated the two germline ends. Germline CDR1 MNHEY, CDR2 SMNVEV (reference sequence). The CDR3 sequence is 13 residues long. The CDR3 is CASRKRMTQPQHF. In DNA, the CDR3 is TGTGCCAGCAGAAAGCGGATGACTCAGCCCCAGCATTTT.

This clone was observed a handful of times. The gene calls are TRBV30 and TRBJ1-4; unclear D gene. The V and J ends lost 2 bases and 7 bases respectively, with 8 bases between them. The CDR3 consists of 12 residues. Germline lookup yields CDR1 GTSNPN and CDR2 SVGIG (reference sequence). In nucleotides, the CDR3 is TGTGCCTGGAGTCCCCGGGGTGAAAAACTGTTTTTT. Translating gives CAWSPRGEKLFF.

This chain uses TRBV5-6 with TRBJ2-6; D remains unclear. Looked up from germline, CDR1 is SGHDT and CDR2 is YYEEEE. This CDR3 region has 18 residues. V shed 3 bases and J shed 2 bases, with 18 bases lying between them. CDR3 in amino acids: CASSSRTVFSTGANVLTF. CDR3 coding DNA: TGTGCCAGCAGCTCGAGGACGGTCTTTTCGACTGGGGCCAACGTCCTGACTTTC.

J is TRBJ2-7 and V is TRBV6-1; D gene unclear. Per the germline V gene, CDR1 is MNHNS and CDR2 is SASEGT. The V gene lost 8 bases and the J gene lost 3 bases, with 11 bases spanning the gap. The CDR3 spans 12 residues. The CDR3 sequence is CASGNSGYEQYF. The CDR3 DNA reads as TGTGCCAGCGGGAACTCAGGCTACGAGCAGTACTTC.

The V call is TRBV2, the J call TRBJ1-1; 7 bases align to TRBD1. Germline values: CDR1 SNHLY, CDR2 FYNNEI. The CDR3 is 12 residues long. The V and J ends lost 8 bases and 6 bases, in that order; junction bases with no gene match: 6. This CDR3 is CASVRQGPEAFF. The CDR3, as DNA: TGTGCCAGCGTCAGACAGGGTCCTGAAGCTTTCTTT.

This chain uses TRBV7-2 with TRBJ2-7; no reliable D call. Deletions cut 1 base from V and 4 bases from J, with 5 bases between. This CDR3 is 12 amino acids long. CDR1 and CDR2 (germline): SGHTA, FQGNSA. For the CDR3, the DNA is TGTGCCAGCAGCTTAGTGGGATACGAGCAGTACTTC. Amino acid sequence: CASSLVGYEQYF.

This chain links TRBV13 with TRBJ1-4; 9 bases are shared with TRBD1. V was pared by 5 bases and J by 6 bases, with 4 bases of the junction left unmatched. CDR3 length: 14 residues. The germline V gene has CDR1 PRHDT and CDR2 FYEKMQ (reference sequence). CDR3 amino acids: CASSRDRVDEKLFF. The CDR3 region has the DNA TGTGCCAGCAGCCGGGACAGGGTGGATGAAAAACTGTTTTTT.

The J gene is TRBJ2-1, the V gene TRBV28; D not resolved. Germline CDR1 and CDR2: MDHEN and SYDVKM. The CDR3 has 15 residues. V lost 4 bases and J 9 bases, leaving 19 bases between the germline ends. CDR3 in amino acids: CASSSALLGGSEQFF. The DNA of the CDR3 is TGTGCCAGCAGTTCGGCGTTGCTGGGCGGTTCTGAGCAGTTCTTC.

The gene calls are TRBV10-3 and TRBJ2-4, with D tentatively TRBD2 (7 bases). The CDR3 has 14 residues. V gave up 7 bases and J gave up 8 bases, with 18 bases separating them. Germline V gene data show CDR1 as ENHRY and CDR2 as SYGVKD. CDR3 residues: CAIKKGGAADIQYF. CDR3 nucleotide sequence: TGTGCCATCAAGAAAGGGGGGGCTGCGGACATTCAGTACTTC.

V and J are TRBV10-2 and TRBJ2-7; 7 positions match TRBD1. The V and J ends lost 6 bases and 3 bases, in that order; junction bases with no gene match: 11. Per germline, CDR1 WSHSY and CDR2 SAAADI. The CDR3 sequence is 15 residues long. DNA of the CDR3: TGCGCCAGCAGATCGGGACAGCTTGTTAACTACGAGCAGTACTTC. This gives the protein CASRSGQLVNYEQYF.

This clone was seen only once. CDR3 protein: CASSLPGTSGSGQETQYF. The CDR3 DNA sequence: TGTGCCAGCAGCTTACCCGGGACTAGCGGGTCGGGGCAAGAGACCCAGTACTTC. The chain is built from TRBV7-8 and TRBJ2-5; TRBD2 matches at 12 bases. The trim removed 2 bases at V and 2 bases at J, leaving 9 bases unmatched. This CDR3 is 18 amino acids long. Per the germline V gene, CDR1 is SGHVS and CDR2 is FQNEAQ. Complete variable domain (other parts from reference TRBV7-8 and TRBJ2-5): GAGVSQSPRYKVAKRGQDVALRCDPISGHVSLFWYQQALGQGPEFLTYFQNEAQLDKSGLPSDRFFAERPEGSVSTLKIQRTQQEDSAVYLCASSLPGTSGSGQETQYFGPGTRLLVL.

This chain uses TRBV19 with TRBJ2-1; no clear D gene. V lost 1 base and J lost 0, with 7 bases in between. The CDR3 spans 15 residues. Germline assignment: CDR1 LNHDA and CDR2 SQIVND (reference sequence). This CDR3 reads CASSIAPRSYNEQFF. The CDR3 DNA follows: TGTGCCAGTAGTATAGCCCCCCGCTCCTACAATGAGCAGTTCTTC.

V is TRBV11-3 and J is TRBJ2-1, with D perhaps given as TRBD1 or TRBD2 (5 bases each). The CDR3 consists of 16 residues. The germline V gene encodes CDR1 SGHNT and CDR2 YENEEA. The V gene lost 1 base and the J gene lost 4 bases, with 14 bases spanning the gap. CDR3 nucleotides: TGTGCCAGCAGCTTAGTAGGGACGGTCCTATACAATGAGCAGTTCTTC. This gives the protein CASSLVGTVLYNEQFF.

The CDR3 bases are TGTGCCACCAGCTCTCCTGACAGGCTGTATACCGGGGAGCTGTTTTTT. This encodes CATSSPDRLYTGELFF. The chain employs TRBV15 and TRBJ2-2; weak D call: TRBD1 (6 bases). Germline CDR1 LNHNV, CDR2 YYDKDF (reference sequence). The CDR3 has 16 residues. V lost 5 bases to trimming and J lost 5 bases, with 18 bases between them.

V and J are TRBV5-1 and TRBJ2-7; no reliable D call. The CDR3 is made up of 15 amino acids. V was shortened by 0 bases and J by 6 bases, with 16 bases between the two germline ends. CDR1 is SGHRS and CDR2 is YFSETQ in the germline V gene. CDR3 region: CASSLASEPLGEQYF. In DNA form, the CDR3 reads TGCGCCAGCAGCTTGGCCAGTGAACCCCTTGGCGAGCAGTACTTC.

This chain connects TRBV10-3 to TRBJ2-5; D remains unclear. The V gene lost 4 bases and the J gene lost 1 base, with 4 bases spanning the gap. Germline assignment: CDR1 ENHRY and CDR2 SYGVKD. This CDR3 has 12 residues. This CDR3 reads CAISGSQETQYF. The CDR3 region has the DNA TGTGCCATCAGTGGATCCCAAGAGACCCAGTACTTC.

CDR3 in DNA: TGTGCCAGCAGCCCTGAGGTAGCGGCGAACACCGGGGAGCTGTTTTTT. Its translation: CASSPEVAANTGELFF. V usage is TRBV7-3 and J usage is TRBJ2-2, with D tentatively TRBD2 (6 bases). The CDR3 totals 16 residues. Trimming took 5 bases from V and 0 from J, leaving 13 bases between them. Germline CDR1 is SGHTA and CDR2 is FQGTGA.

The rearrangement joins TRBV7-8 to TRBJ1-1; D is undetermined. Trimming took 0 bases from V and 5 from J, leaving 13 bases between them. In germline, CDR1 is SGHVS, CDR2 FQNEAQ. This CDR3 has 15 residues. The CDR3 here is CASSLALQVGTEAFF. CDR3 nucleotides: TGTGCCAGCAGCTTAGCTCTTCAGGTGGGGACTGAAGCTTTCTTT.

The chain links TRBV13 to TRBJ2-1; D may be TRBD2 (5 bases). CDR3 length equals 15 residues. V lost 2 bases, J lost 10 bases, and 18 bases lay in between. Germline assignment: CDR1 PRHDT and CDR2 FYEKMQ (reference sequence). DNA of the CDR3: TGTGCCAGCAGCTTATCGGGGATCCCTGGAGCCGAGCAGTTCTTC. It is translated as CASSLSGIPGAEQFF.

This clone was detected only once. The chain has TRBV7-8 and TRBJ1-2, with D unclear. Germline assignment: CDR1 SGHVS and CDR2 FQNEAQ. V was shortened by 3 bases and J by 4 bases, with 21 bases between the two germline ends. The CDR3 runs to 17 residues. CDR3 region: CASSFSGMAIQSYGYTF. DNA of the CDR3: TGTGCCAGCAGCTTTTCGGGTATGGCCATCCAGTCCTATGGCTACACCTTC.

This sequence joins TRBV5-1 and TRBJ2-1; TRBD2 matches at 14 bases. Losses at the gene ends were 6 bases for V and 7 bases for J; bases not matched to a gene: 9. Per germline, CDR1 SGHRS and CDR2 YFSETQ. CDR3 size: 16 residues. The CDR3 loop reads CASTPGLAGEGNEQFF. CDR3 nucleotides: TGCGCCAGCACCCCGGGACTAGCGGGAGAGGGTAATGAGCAGTTCTTC.

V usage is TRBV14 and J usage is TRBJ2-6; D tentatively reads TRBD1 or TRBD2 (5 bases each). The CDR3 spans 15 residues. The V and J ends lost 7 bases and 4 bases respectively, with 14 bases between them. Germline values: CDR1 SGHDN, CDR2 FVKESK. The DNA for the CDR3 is TGTGCCAGCACCGGGGCATTACCGGGGGCCAACGTCCTGACTTTC. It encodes CASTGALPGANVLTF.

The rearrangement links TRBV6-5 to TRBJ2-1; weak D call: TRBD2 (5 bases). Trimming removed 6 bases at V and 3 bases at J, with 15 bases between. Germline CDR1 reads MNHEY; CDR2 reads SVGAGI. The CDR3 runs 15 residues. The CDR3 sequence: CASRLTRLYYNEQFF. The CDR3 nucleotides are TGTGCCAGCAGACTAACTAGGCTCTACTACAATGAGCAGTTCTTC.